This T cell receptor beta chain came from a study of spatial heterogeneity in lung cancer. Study results and limitations: Tumors with more nonsynonymous mutations had more expanded intratumoral alpha and beta TCRs.

TCRdb re-called the 5' RACE reads through MiXCR, storing one row per CDR3 protein. Here the sample spans some 6,000 distinct CDR3 sequences, 15% to 20% being singletons. The V gene lost 6 bases and the J gene lost 9 bases, with 22 bases spanning the gap. Germline CDR1 SGHNT, CDR2 YENEEA. The CDR3 contains 15 residues. For this clonotype: Antigen unknown.

Time point reported: sample taken at primary tumor resection. Samples were obtained from 70 or so donors, all untreated early-stage non-small cell lung cancer patients. The sample here was lung tumor tissue, taken at surgery. This clonotype originated in a male donor with early-stage non-small cell lung cancer. This chain links TRBV11-3 with TRBJ2-3; D may be TRBD1 (6 bases). In DNA, the CDR3 is TGTGCCAGCAGTCAGGGGAGTCTACCGGATTCAACGCAGTATTTT. As protein: CASSQGSLPDSTQYF.